This note documents a single T cell receptor (beta chain) sequence. The antigen is unknown. The sample comes from a study of cytomegalovirus exposure and HLA in healthy donors. PCR used 60 Vbeta primers and 13 Jbeta primers. Here immunoSEQ multiplex PCR was the method, and the copy in TCRdb shows in-frame clones only, minus some. Listed are approximately 71,000 clones; approximately 3.6% falls within the top ten. Germline V CDR1 and CDR2: SNHLY, FYNNEI. Trimming removed 6 bases at V and 3 bases at J, with 17 bases between. The length of the CDR3 is 15 residues. Overall study findings and caveats: The authors later found most CMV-associated TCR beta chains appeared HLA-restricted.

The sequence was obtained from a female donor in good health and CMV-seropositive. The V gene is TRBV2, the J gene TRBJ1-1; D call uncertain. The specimen was PBMCs. The CDR3 here is CASSAGLRVDTEAFF. The DNA of the CDR3 is TGTGCCAGCAGCGCCGGCTTGAGGGTTGACACTGAAGCTTTCTTT.